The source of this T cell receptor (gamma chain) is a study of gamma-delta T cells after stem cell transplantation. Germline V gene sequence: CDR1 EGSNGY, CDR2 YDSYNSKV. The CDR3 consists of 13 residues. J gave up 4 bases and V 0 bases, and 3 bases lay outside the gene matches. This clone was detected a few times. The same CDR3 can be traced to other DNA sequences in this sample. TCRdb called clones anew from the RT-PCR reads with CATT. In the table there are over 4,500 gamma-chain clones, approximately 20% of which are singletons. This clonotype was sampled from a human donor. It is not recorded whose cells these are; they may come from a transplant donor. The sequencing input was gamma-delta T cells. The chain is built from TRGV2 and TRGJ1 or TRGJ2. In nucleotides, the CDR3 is TGTGCCACCTGGGACGGGCGATATTATAAGAAACTCTTT. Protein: CATWDGRYYKKLF.